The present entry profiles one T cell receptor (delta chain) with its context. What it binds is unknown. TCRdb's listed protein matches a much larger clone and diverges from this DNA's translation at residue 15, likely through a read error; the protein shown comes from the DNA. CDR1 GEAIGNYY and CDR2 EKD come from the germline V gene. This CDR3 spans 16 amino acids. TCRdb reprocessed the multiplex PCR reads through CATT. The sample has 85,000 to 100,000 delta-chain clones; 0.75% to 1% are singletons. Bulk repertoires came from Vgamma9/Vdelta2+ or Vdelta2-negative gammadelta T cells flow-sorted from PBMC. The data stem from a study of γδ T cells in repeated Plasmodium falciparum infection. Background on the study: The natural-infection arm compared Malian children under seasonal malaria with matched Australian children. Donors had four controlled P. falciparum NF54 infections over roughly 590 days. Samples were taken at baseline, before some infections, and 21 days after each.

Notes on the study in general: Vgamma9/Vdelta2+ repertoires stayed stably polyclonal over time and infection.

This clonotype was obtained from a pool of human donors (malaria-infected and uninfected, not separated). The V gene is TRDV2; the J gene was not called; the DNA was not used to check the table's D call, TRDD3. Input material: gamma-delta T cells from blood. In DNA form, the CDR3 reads TGTGCCTGTGACCCGCTACTGGGGGATACGCGCGATAAACTCACCTTT. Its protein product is CACDPLLGDTRDKLTF.